This TCR beta chain comes out of a study of blood T cells in healthy people across ages. General study results and limits: In older individuals, TCR beta diversity per million T cells was lower, falling roughly linearly with age. Long-lived donors had more naive CD4+ cells and higher diversity than aged donors. Naive T cell percentage and TCR beta diversity correlated strongly.

A second PCR of about 7 to 11 cycles used a sample-barcoded 5' primer and a J-beta primer mix. MiXCR, run by TCRdb on the 5' RACE reads, gives a single entry per CDR3 protein. The repertoire includes about 1,500,000 distinct CDR3 sequences, approximately 28% of them detected once, and about 8% sits in the top ten. Per the germline V gene, CDR1 is MNHNY and CDR2 is SVGAGI (reference sequence). The CDR3 consists of 10 residues. Trimming shortened V by 6 bases and J by 1 base, and 0 bases separated the two germline ends. Per sample, no less than 6 micrograms of total RNA were extracted. This clonotype has at least ten counts. Its matching antigen is unknown.

The sample was blood. The sequence was collected from a woman aged 25 to 39 in good health. The V gene is TRBV6-6, the J gene TRBJ1-1, with no clear D. The CDR3 spells CASRNTEAFF. The DNA for the CDR3 is TGTGCCAGCAGGAACACTGAAGCTTTCTTT.